This T cell receptor (beta chain) was sequenced during a study of blood T cell repertoires in COVID-19. The germline gives CDR1 LNHDA, CDR2 SQIVND (reference sequence). Trimming shortened V by 5 bases and J by 3 bases, and 10 bases separated the two germline ends. The CDR3 spans 13 residues. Sequencing used immunoSEQ multiplex PCR; TCRdb keeps in-frame clones, though not all of them. Among 35,000 to 40,000 clones, roughly nine tenths were seen once, and the ten largest hold 12%. The chain links TRBV19 to TRBJ2-5; D gene uncertain. This clonotype was obtained from a man between 65 and 85 years old with acute or convalescent COVID-19. The sequenced sample consisted of peripheral blood. Here the CDR3 reads CASSYSPEETQYF. CDR3 sequence (DNA): TGTGCCAGTAGTTATAGCCCCGAAGAGACCCAGTACTTC.